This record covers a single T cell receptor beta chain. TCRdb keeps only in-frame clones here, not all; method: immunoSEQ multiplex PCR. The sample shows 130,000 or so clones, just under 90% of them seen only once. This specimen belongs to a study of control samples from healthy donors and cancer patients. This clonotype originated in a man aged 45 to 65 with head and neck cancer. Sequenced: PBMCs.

This CDR3 is CASSVGGFDTEAFF. Written as DNA, the CDR3 is TGTGCCAGCAGCGTAGGCGGTTTCGACACTGAAGCTTTCTTT. V and J are TRBV9 and TRBJ1-1; D is undetermined. Germline-derived CDR1 and CDR2 are SGDLS and YYNGEE. The CDR3 loop spans 14 amino acids. V gave up 0 bases and J gave up 3 bases, with 9 bases separating them.